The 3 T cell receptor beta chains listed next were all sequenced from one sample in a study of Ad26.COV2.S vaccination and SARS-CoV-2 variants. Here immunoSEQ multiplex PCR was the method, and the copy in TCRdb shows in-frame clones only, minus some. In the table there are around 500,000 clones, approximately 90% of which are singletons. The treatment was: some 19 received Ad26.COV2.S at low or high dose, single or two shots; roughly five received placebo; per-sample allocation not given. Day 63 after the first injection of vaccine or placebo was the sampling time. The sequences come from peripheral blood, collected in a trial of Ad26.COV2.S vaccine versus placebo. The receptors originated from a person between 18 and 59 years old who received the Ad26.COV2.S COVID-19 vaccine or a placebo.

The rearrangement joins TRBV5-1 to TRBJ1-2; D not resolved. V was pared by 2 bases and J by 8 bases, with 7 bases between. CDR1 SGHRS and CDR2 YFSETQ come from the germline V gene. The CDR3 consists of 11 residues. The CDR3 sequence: CASSFPKGYTF. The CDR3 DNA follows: TGCGCCAGCAGCTTTCCCAAGGGCTACACCTTC.

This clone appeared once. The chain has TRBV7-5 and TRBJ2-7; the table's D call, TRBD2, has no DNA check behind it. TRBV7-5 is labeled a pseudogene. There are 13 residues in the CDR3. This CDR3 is CARIGLADYEQYF. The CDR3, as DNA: TGTGCCAGAATCGGACTAGCGGACTACGAGCAGTACTTC.

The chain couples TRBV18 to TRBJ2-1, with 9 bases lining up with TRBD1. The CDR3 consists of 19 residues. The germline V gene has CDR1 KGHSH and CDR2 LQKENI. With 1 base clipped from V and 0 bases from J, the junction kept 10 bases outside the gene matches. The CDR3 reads CASSPLGTGYLSSYNEQFF. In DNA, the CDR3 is TGTGCCAGCTCACCACTAGGGACAGGGTACCTAAGCTCCTACAATGAGCAGTTCTTC.